These 22 T cell receptor beta chains originate from one sample sequenced in a study of T cell responses to AZD1222 COVID-19 vaccine (dated by TCRdb to 2020 to 2022). The method behind the library was the immunoSEQ multiplex PCR assay. This immuneACCESS table, as held by TCRdb, lists in-frame sequences with V and J called but not all clones. Of the missing ones, under half trace to an unresolved V gene in checked studies; the others have no known cause. The sample records 100,000 or so clones, 75% to 90% of which are singletons. Roughly two fifths of the sample lies in the top ten. Read against the paper, the sample's time point label means: about 28 days (+/-7) after the second vaccine dose. This specimen was peripheral blood, taken 28 days after the second AZD1222 dose. The origin of the receptors is an adult who received the AZD1222 COVID-19 vaccine.

This clone was found once. The sample contains more than one DNA sequence encoding this CDR3. This chain joins TRBV6-5 and TRBJ2-2; no firm D call. The length of the CDR3 is 14 residues. V dropped 0 bases and J dropped 2 bases, with 4 bases sitting between them. Germline V lookup: CDR1 MNHEY, CDR2 SVGAGI. This CDR3 reads CASSYSGNTGELFF. CDR3 sequence (DNA): TGTGCCAGCAGTTACTCGGGCAACACCGGGGAGCTGTTTTTT.

The chain combines TRBV5-5 with TRBJ2-1, with D uncertain. V gave up 4 bases and J gave up 4 bases, with 12 bases separating them. The CDR3 extends over 14 amino acids. CDR1 and CDR2 (germline): SGHKS, YYEKEE (reference sequence). The CDR3 region has the DNA TGTGCCAGCAGCACCCTGGCAGGATACAATGAGCAGTTCTTC. Its protein product is CASSTLAGYNEQFF.

The chain is built from TRBV28 and TRBJ2-7; 9 bases line up with TRBD2. The germline V gene has CDR1 MDHEN and CDR2 SYDVKM. The CDR3 length is 15 residues. With 7 bases clipped from V and 0 bases from J, the junction kept 7 bases outside the gene matches. CDR3 residues: CASKQLAGPSYEQYF. DNA of the CDR3: TGTGCCAGCAAGCAACTAGCGGGCCCCTCCTACGAGCAGTACTTC.

This clone was counted a single time. The genes are TRBV7-2 and TRBJ1-3; TRBD1 matches 7 bases. V trimming: 6 bases; J trimming: 1 base; junction bases outside the gene matches: 6. This CDR3 comprises 15 residues. Germline V CDR1 and CDR2: SGHTA, FQGNSA. The CDR3 here is CASRDSGGSGNTIYF. The CDR3 region has the DNA TGTGCCAGCAGGGATTCAGGGGGGTCTGGAAACACCATATATTTT.

The chain recombines TRBV7-9 with TRBJ2-1, with 9 positions matching TRBD2. Per the germline V gene, CDR1 is SEHNR and CDR2 is FQNEAQ (reference sequence). CDR3 length: 15 amino acids. V lost 1 base, J lost 7 bases, and 5 bases stayed unmatched. CDR3 in amino acids: CASSLVGGRGNEQFF. The CDR3 DNA reads as TGTGCCAGCAGCTTAGTTGGCGGGAGGGGAAATGAGCAGTTCTTC.

The chain couples TRBV5-5 to TRBJ2-7, with D unclear. Between the trimmed V and J ends, which lost 5 bases and 3 bases, there was a span of 15 bases. Germline-derived CDR1 and CDR2 are SGHKS and YYEKEE (reference sequence). The CDR3 length is 14 residues. The CDR3 DNA follows: TGTGCCAGCAGTCTCACGGAGTCCAACTACGAGCAGTACTTC. Amino acid sequence: CASSLTESNYEQYF.

V and J are TRBV18 and TRBJ1-4; the D is unclear. V dropped 0 bases and J dropped 0 bases, with 8 bases sitting between them. This CDR3 spans 16 amino acids. CDR1 is KGHSH and CDR2 is LQKENI in the germline V gene. CDR3 loop: CASSPPRPATNEKLFF. For the CDR3, the DNA is TGTGCCAGCTCACCACCGCGGCCGGCAACTAATGAAAAACTGTTTTTT.

The rearrangement links TRBV4-1 to TRBJ2-7; D gene ambiguous. V was trimmed by 1 base and J by 3 bases, leaving 31 bases between them. CDR1 is MGHRA and CDR2 is YSYEKL in the germline V gene. The CDR3 is made up of 21 amino acids. CDR3 loop: CASSQAPHSIPSTGAVYEQYF. Written as DNA, the CDR3 is TGCGCCAGCAGCCAAGCACCCCACTCGATCCCCTCGACCGGCGCCGTCTACGAGCAGTACTTC.

This clone is a singleton in its sample. The V call is TRBV5-1, the J call TRBJ2-5; D gene unclear. The V and J ends lost 0 bases and 8 bases respectively, with 14 bases between them. The germline V gene has CDR1 SGHRS and CDR2 YFSETQ. The CDR3 is made up of 14 amino acids. DNA of the CDR3: TGCGCCAGCAGCTTGGCCTCCGAATTTGATACCCAGTACTTC. Translation: CASSLASEFDTQYF. Looking up the rest from reference TRBV5-1 and TRBJ2-5 gives the full variable domain: KAGVTQTPRYLIKTRGQQVTLSCSPISGHRSVSWYQQTPGQGLQFLFEYFSETQRNKGNFPGRFSGRQFSNSRSEMNVSTLELGDSALYLCASSLASEFDTQYFGPGTRLLVL.

This clone was observed a handful of times. The chain joins TRBV5-8 to TRBJ1-3; D possibly corresponds to TRBD1 (6 bases). V lost 4 bases, J lost 0 bases, and 14 bases lay in between. Germline V lookup: CDR1 SGHTS, CDR2 YDEGEE. This CDR3 contains 16 residues. The CDR3 loop is CASSRRTVLSGNTIYF. The CDR3 DNA reads as TGTGCCAGCAGCCGAAGGACAGTGCTCTCTGGAAACACCATATATTTT.

This clone has just a few counts. The V call is TRBV19, the J call TRBJ1-5; D is ambiguous. V lost 9 bases and J lost 3, with 15 bases in between. CDR3 length: 14 amino acids. CDR1 is LNHDA, CDR2 SQIVND, per germline (reference sequence). Written as DNA, the CDR3 is TGTGCCAGCCGCCCCAGTCCTCTCAATCAGCCCCAGCATTTT. Residues: CASRPSPLNQPQHF.

The chain has TRBV7-8 and TRBJ2-1, with TRBD2 matching over 8 bases. The V and J ends lost 3 bases and 5 bases, in that order; junction bases with no gene match: 12. Per germline, CDR1 SGHVS and CDR2 FQNEAQ. The CDR3 spans 17 residues. CDR3: CASSFHRSTSANNEQFF. DNA of the CDR3: TGTGCCAGCAGCTTCCATAGATCGACTAGCGCCAACAATGAGCAGTTCTTC. Based on the CDR3 plus reference TRBV7-8 and TRBJ2-1, the full variable domain is GAGVSQSPRYKVAKRGQDVALRCDPISGHVSLFWYQQALGQGPEFLTYFQNEAQLDKSGLPSDRFFAERPEGSVSTLKIQRTQQEDSAVYLCASSFHRSTSANNEQFFGPGTRLTVL.

This clone was observed once. The chain recombines TRBV5-1 with TRBJ2-1; weak D call: TRBD1 (5 bases). Germline-derived CDR1 and CDR2 are SGHRS and YFSETQ. Trimming took 3 bases from V and 0 from J, leaving 13 bases between them. The CDR3 length is 16 residues. The CDR3 protein is CASSSREPSSYNEQFF. CDR3 in DNA: TGCGCCAGCAGCTCCAGGGAACCCAGCTCCTACAATGAGCAGTTCTTC. Full variable domain (missing parts from reference TRBV5-1 and TRBJ2-1): KAGVTQTPRYLIKTRGQQVTLSCSPISGHRSVSWYQQTPGQGLQFLFEYFSETQRNKGNFPGRFSGRQFSNSRSEMNVSTLELGDSALYLCASSSREPSSYNEQFFGPGTRLTVL.

CDR3 coding DNA: TGTGCCAGCAGCTCTCTCCCCCTCAACACCGGGGAGCTGTTTTTT. Translated: CASSSLPLNTGELFF. J is TRBJ2-2 and V is TRBV7-2; D unclear. There are 15 residues in the CDR3. V lost 4 bases and J 2 bases, leaving 11 bases between the germline ends. Germline V gene lookup returns CDR1 SGHTA and CDR2 FQGNSA.

The V gene is TRBV2, the J gene TRBJ2-1; no firm D call. Deletions cut 2 bases from V and 6 bases from J, with 5 bases between. Germline V CDR1 and CDR2: SNHLY, FYNNEI. The CDR3 loop spans 12 amino acids. For the CDR3, the DNA is TGTGCCAGCAGTGAATGGTCCAATGAGCAGTTCTTC. Translation: CASSEWSNEQFF. Variable domain in full (rest from reference TRBV2 and TRBJ2-1): EPEVTQTPSHQVTQMGQEVILRCVPISNHLYFYWYRQILGQKVEFLVSFYNNEISEKSEIFDDQFSVERPDGSNFTLKIRSTKLEDSAMYFCASSEWSNEQFFGPGTRLTVL.

This clone was counted a single time. J is TRBJ1-2 and V is TRBV6-5, with 8 nucleotides matching TRBD1. The CDR3 consists of 13 residues. Per germline, CDR1 MNHEY and CDR2 SVGAGI. The trim removed 6 bases at V and 8 bases at J, leaving 8 bases unmatched. The CDR3 nucleotides read TGTGCCAGCAGCTTCGACAGGGGAAGAGGCTACACCTTC. It encodes CASSFDRGRGYTF.

This sequence joins TRBV18 and TRBJ2-7; D could derive from TRBD1 or TRBD2 (5 bases each). The germline V and J ends were trimmed by 5 bases and 2 bases, with 19 bases remaining between them. CDR1 is KGHSH and CDR2 is LQKENI in the germline V gene. The CDR3 sequence is 16 residues long. CDR3 region: CASSTTPGRATYEQYF. Written as DNA, the CDR3 is TGTGCCAGCTCAACGACTCCGGGACGGGCCACCTACGAGCAGTACTTC. The whole variable domain, filled in from reference TRBV18 and TRBJ2-7, reads NAGVMQNPRHLVRRRGQEARLRCSPMKGHSHVYWYRQLPEEGLKFMVYLQKENIIDESGMPKERFSAEFPKEGPSILRIQQVVRGDSAAYFCASSTTPGRATYEQYFGPGTRLTVT.

CDR3 sequence reads: CASSYRGQGVGKNIQYF. CDR3 sequence (DNA): TGCGCCAGCAGCTATAGGGGACAGGGGGTCGGCAAAAACATTCAGTACTTC. The rearrangement joins TRBV4-3 to TRBJ2-4; TRBD1 aligns across 11 bases. CDR3 length equals 17 residues. V lost 5 bases to trimming and J lost 3 bases; unmatched junction nucleotides: 9. Germline V CDR1 and CDR2: LGHNA, YSLEER.

The chain links TRBV7-2 to TRBJ1-4; D uncertain. The germline V gene encodes CDR1 SGHTA and CDR2 FQGNSA. V was clipped by 1 base and J by 14 bases, with 14 bases between them. This CDR3 comprises 13 residues. The CDR3 nucleotides read TGTGCCAGCAGCTTAGGGTTTAAAGAAAGGCTGTTTTTT. It yields the protein CASSLGFKERLFF.

The rearrangement joins TRBV20-1 to TRBJ2-3; D unclear. Germline-derived CDR1 and CDR2 are DFQATT and SNEGSKA (reference sequence). V was pared by 6 bases and J by 7 bases, with 11 bases between. This CDR3 spans 11 amino acids. The CDR3 protein is CSADGAYTQYF. DNA of the CDR3: TGCAGTGCCGACGGAGCATATACGCAGTATTTT.

This sequence joins TRBV18 and TRBJ2-1; the D is unclear. CDR1 and CDR2 (germline): KGHSH, LQKENI. Trimming took off 4 bases at V and 0 bases at J, with 10 bases between the two ends. This CDR3 has 15 amino acids. The CDR3, as DNA: TGTGCCAGCTCACTGGTTCTGAGCTCCTACAATGAGCAGTTCTTC. Protein sequence: CASSLVLSSYNEQFF.

The chain couples TRBV29-1 to TRBJ2-2; D gene uncertain. This CDR3 region has 12 residues. V was trimmed by 7 bases and J by 4 bases, leaving 10 bases between them. Germline V gives CDR1 SQVTM, CDR2 ANQGSEA. The CDR3 sequence: CSGRSPTGELFF. As DNA, the CDR3 is TGCAGCGGTCGAAGTCCCACCGGGGAGCTGTTTTTT.